A single sample gave rise to the 20 T cell receptor beta chains below, sequenced in a study of blood T cell repertoires in COVID-19. Assay used: immunoSEQ multiplex PCR; TCRdb lists only in-frame clones, some missing. The sample records about 34,000 clones, about 90% being singletons. Material for sequencing was peripheral blood. Receptors originate from a man older than 75 with acute or convalescent COVID-19.

The chain is built from TRBV25-1 and TRBJ1-2; D perhaps matches TRBD1 (5 bases). CDR1 and CDR2 from the germline V gene are MGHDK and SYGVNS. Trimming cost V 4 bases and J 4 bases, with 10 bases left between them. The CDR3 sequence is 13 residues long. The chain's CDR3 is CASSVETAYGYTF. The CDR3, as DNA: TGTGCCAGCAGTGTAGAGACAGCCTATGGCTACACCTTC.

The chain employs TRBV21-1 and TRBJ2-7; the table's D call TRBD2 went unverified against the DNA. TRBV21-1 is deemed a pseudogene. This CDR3 contains 14 residues. The CDR3: CASSRRDNSYEQYF. The CDR3 coding sequence is TGTGCCAGCAGTAGGAGAGATAACTCCTACGAGCAGTACTTC.

V is TRBV6-5 and J is TRBJ1-1; tentatively, D is TRBD1 (5 bases). Trimming shortened V by 8 bases and J by 4 bases, and 17 bases separated the two germline ends. Germline CDR1 MNHEY, CDR2 SVGAGI. The CDR3 is 14 residues long. The CDR3 sequence is CASLFTGWSTEAFF. For the CDR3, the DNA is TGTGCCAGCCTCTTTACAGGATGGAGCACTGAAGCTTTCTTT.

This chain connects TRBV10-3 to TRBJ1-6; possibly TRBD1 for D (6 bases). CDR3 size: 18 residues. CDR1 and CDR2 (germline): ENHRY, SYGVKD. The germline V and J ends were trimmed by 6 bases and 10 bases, with 28 bases remaining between them. CDR3 sequence reads: CAIRPTTDSLNPGSPLHF. The DNA of the CDR3 is TGTGCCATCAGACCAACGACGGACAGCCTGAATCCCGGATCACCCCTCCACTTT.

The rearrangement uses TRBV7-9 and TRBJ1-5, with no clear D. Germline V gene sequence: CDR1 SEHNR, CDR2 FQNEAQ (reference sequence). The CDR3 runs 16 residues. Trimming pared 3 bases from V and 0 bases from J, leaving 12 bases between. CDR3 loop: CASSLVGALSNQPQHF. In DNA, the CDR3 is TGTGCCAGCAGCTTGGTGGGAGCTCTTAGCAATCAGCCCCAGCATTTT.

The table lists this clone with a count of one. This chain joins TRBV11-2 and TRBJ2-3; a possible D gene is TRBD2 (7 bases). Germline lookup yields CDR1 SGHAT and CDR2 FQNNGV. The CDR3 runs to 16 residues. V lost 1 base and J lost 0, with 11 bases in between. The CDR3 DNA is TGTGCCAGCAGCTTAGTTAGGGGGGGGAGCACAGATACGCAGTATTTT. It specifies CASSLVRGGSTDTQYF.

This chain joins TRBV15 and TRBJ1-3; 7 bases agree with TRBD1. The trim removed 1 base at V and 2 bases at J, leaving 2 bases unmatched. This CDR3 comprises 15 residues. Germline V gene lookup returns CDR1 LNHNV and CDR2 YYDKDF (reference sequence). The CDR3 bases are TGTGCCACCAGCAGAGGACAGGGCCCTGGAAACACCATATATTTT. The encoded protein is CATSRGQGPGNTIYF.

This chain uses TRBV21-1 with TRBJ2-7; the table's D gene call, TRBD2, was not cross checked with the DNA. TRBV21-1 is tagged as a pseudogene. The CDR3 has 14 amino acids. DNA for the CDR3: TGTGCCAGCAGCAAAGACGAGATGGTCGGCGAGCAGTACTTC. The encoded protein is CASSKDEMVGEQYF.

The CDR3 here is CASSLGSTEAFF. CDR3 in DNA: TGTGCCAGCAGCTTAGGCTCTACGGAAGCTTTCTTT. The rearrangement uses TRBV7-9 and TRBJ1-1; D unclear. The V and J ends lost 1 base and 8 bases respectively, with 8 bases between them. The CDR3 is 12 amino acids. Germline values: CDR1 SEHNR, CDR2 FQNEAQ (reference sequence). The full variable domain, in which reference TRBV7-9 and TRBJ1-1 provide the parts outside the CDR3, is DTGVSQNPRHKITKRGQNVTFRCDPISEHNRLYWYRQTLGQGPEFLTYFQNEAQLEKSRLLSDRFSAERPKGSFSTLEIQRTEQGDSAMYLCASSLGSTEAFFGQGTRLTVV.

This sequence joins TRBV3-1 (or the pseudogene TRBV3-2) and TRBJ1-6; 8 bases map to TRBD1. This CDR3 has 15 amino acids. The junction had 7 bases not matched to a gene; V was cut back by 4 bases and J by 8 bases. Germline CDR1 and CDR2: LGHDT and YNNKEL (reference sequence). The CDR3 DNA follows: TGTGCCAGCAGCCTTGATGGACAGGGTGATTCACCCCTCCACTTT. It translates to CASSLDGQGDSPLHF.

The rearrangement joins TRBV5-8 to TRBJ2-5; D is perhaps TRBD1 (6 bases). The germline V gene has CDR1 SGHTS and CDR2 YDEGEE. CDR3 length equals 14 residues. V gave up 0 bases and J gave up 3 bases, with 9 bases separating them. This CDR3 is CASSLGAGEETQYF. The CDR3 DNA reads as TGTGCCAGCAGCTTGGGGGCAGGGGAAGAGACCCAGTACTTC.

The chain employs TRBV18 and TRBJ1-4, with D hard to call. The CDR3 loop spans 16 amino acids. Trimming cost V 5 bases and J 0 bases, with 13 bases left between them. From germline, CDR1 is KGHSH and CDR2 LQKENI. The CDR3 is CASSTRKGSTNEKLFF. CDR3 coding DNA: TGTGCCAGCTCAACTAGGAAAGGGTCAACTAATGAAAAACTGTTTTTT.

This sequence joins TRBV11-2 and TRBJ2-7, with a weak D call TRBD2 (5 bases). Germline CDR1 SGHAT, CDR2 FQNNGV. Trimming cost V 2 bases and J 7 bases, with 6 bases left between them. The CDR3 is 11 amino acids. DNA of the CDR3: TGTGCCAGCAGCTTAACGGGAGAGCAGTACTTC. Amino acid sequence: CASSLTGEQYF.

This clone was seen more than once but under ten times. The V and J genes are TRBV20-1 and TRBJ2-3; 10 nucleotides align to TRBD1. Per germline, CDR1 DFQATT and CDR2 SNEGSKA (reference sequence). Unmatched junction bases numbered 6, after V lost 3 bases and J lost 3 bases. CDR3 length: 15 amino acids. CDR3 sequence reads: CSASKDRGFTDTQYF. DNA of the CDR3: TGCAGTGCTAGTAAGGACAGGGGGTTTACAGATACGCAGTATTTT.

The chain carries TRBV7-2 and TRBJ2-2, with unresolved D. CDR1 SGHTA and CDR2 FQGNSA come from the germline V gene. CDR3 size: 12 residues. V dropped 3 bases and J dropped 7 bases, with 6 bases sitting between them. The CDR3 region is CASSFTNGELFF. The DNA of the CDR3 is TGTGCCAGCAGCTTTACTAACGGGGAGCTGTTTTTT.

This chain links TRBV9 with TRBJ1-3, with 9 bases matching TRBD1. The CDR3 covers 15 residues. V was clipped by 4 bases and J by 4 bases; unmatched bases: 6. Germline V CDR1 and CDR2: SGDLS, YYNGEE. CDR3 region: CASSFTGGSGNTIYF. In nucleotides, the CDR3 is TGTGCCAGCAGCTTCACAGGGGGCTCAGGAAACACCATATATTTT.

This rearrangement joins TRBV5-1 to TRBJ2-7; TRBD1 is a possible D gene (6 bases). Trimming removed 2 bases from V and 1 base from J, with 19 bases in between. There are 17 residues in the CDR3. Germline CDR1 is SGHRS and CDR2 is YFSETQ. As DNA, the CDR3 is TGCGCCAGCAGCTTCGAACGTGGGCCAGGGGTGTCCTACGAGCAGTACTTC. This encodes CASSFERGPGVSYEQYF. Full variable domain (remainder filled in from reference TRBV5-1 and TRBJ2-7): KAGVTQTPRYLIKTRGQQVTLSCSPISGHRSVSWYQQTPGQGLQFLFEYFSETQRNKGNFPGRFSGRQFSNSRSEMNVSTLELGDSALYLCASSFERGPGVSYEQYFGPGTRLTVT.

The rearrangement links TRBV2 to TRBJ1-3; 7 bases line up with TRBD1. The CDR3 spans 15 residues. CDR1 SNHLY and CDR2 FYNNEI come from the germline V gene. V lost 7 bases and J lost 0; bases outside the gene matches: 6. CDR3 bases: TGTGCCAGCACCGTCGGACAGGACTCTGGAAACACCATATATTTT. This codes for CASTVGQDSGNTIYF.

This clone was observed a single time. The same CDR3 arises from other DNA sequences in this sample as well. V is TRBV7-3 and J is TRBJ1-3, with TRBD1 identical over 9 bases. The CDR3 runs to 14 residues. Germline loops: CDR1 SGHTA, CDR2 FQGTGA. Trimming at V came to 5 bases and at J to 2 bases, leaving 1 base not matched to a gene. The CDR3 sequence: CASSRTGAGNTIYF. The CDR3 nucleotides are TGTGCCAGCAGCCGGACAGGGGCTGGAAACACCATATATTTT.

V is TRBV5-5 and J is TRBJ1-2; weak D call: TRBD1 (6 bases). The length of the CDR3 is 15 residues. Trimming shortened V by 5 bases and J by 0 bases, and 14 bases separated the two germline ends. Germline-derived CDR1 and CDR2 are SGHKS and YYEKEE (reference sequence). The CDR3 spells CASSPQGLANYGYTF. For the CDR3, the DNA is TGTGCCAGCAGTCCCCAGGGGCTAGCTAACTATGGCTACACCTTC.